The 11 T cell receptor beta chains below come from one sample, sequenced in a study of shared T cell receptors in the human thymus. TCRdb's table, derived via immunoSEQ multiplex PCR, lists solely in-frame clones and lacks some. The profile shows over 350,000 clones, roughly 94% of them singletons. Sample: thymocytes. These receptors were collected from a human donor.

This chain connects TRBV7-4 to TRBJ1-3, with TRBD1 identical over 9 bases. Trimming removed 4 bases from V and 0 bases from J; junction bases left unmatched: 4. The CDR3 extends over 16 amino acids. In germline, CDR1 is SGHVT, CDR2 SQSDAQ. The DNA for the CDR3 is TGTGCCAGCAGCTCACAGGGGGCCTTCTCTGGAAACACCATATATTTT. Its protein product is CASSSQGAFSGNTIYF.

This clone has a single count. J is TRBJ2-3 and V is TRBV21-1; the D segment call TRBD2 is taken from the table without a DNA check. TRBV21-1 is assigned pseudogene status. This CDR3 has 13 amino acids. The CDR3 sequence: CASSKGAGDTQYF. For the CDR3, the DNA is TGTGCCAGCAGCAAAGGGGCGGGAGATACGCAGTATTTT.

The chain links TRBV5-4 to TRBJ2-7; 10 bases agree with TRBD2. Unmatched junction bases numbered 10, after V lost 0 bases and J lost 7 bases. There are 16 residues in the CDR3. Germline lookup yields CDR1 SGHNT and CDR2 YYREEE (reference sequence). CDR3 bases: TGTGCCAGCAGCTTGGAGGTAGCGGGAGGACTCAGGGAGCAGTACTTC. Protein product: CASSLEVAGGLREQYF.

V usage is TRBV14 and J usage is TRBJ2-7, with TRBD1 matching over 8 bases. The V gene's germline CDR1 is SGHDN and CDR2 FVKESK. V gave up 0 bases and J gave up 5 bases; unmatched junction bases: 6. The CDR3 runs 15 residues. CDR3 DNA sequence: TGTGCCAGCAGCCAAGATCCACAGGGGGGTAACGAGCAGTACTTC. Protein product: CASSQDPQGGNEQYF.

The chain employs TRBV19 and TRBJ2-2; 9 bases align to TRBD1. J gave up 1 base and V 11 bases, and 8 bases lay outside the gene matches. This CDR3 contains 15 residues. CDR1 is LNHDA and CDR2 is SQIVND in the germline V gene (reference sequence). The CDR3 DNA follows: TGTGCCTCAGTTAGGGGACAGGGGAACACCGGGGAGCTGTTTTTT. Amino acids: CASVRGQGNTGELFF.

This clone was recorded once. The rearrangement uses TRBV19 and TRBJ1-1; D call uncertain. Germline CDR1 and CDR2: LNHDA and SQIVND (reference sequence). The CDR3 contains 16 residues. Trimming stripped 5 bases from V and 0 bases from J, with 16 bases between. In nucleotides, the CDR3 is TGTGCCAGTAGTCCAAGACGGAAGCCTATGAACACTGAAGCTTTCTTT. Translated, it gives CASSPRRKPMNTEAFF.

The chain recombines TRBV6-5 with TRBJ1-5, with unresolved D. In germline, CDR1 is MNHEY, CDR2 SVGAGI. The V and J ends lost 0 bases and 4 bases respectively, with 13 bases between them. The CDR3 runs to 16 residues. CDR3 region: CASSYSVQAPNQPQHF. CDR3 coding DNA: TGTGCCAGCAGTTACTCGGTCCAGGCTCCAAATCAGCCCCAGCATTTT.

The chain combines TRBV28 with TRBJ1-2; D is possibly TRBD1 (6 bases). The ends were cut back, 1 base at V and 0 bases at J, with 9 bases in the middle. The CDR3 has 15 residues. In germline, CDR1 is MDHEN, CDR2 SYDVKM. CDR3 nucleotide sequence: TGTGCCAGCAGTTTATCCAGGACAGCTAACTATGGCTACACCTTC. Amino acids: CASSLSRTANYGYTF.

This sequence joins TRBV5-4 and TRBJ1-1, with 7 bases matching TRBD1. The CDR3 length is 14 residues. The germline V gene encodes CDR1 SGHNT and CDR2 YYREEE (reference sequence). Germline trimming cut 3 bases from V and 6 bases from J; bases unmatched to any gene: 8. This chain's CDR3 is CASSYPDREAEAFF. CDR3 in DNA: TGTGCCAGCAGCTACCCCGACAGGGAGGCTGAAGCTTTCTTT.

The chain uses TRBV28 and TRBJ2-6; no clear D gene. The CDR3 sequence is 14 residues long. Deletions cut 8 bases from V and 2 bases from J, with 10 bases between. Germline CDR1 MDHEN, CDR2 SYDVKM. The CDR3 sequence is CASDQHPGANVLTF. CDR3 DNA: TGTGCCAGCGATCAGCATCCTGGGGCCAACGTCCTGACTTTC.

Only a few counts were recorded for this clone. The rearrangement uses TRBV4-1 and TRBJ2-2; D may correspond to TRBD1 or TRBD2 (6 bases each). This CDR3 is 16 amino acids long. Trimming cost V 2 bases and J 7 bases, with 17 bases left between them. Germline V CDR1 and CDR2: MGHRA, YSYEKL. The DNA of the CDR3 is TGCGCCAGCAGCCAACCAGGGGACGGGGGTTTCGGGGAGCTGTTTTTT. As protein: CASSQPGDGGFGELFF.